Shown below are 20 T cell receptor beta chains from a single sample sequenced in a study of shared clonotypes between healthy human individuals. Sequencing used immunoSEQ multiplex PCR; TCRdb keeps in-frame clones, though not all of them. The sample has about 1,500,000 clones, 96% seen once; the top ten hold approximately 1.1%. Material: naive CD4+ T cells sorted from blood. Subset given: CD45RA+ positively selected. These receptors all come from a man aged 25 to 40 in good health.

V gene TRBV5-1 combines with J gene TRBJ2-1, with D hard to call. This CDR3 region has 16 residues. The germline V and J ends were trimmed by 0 bases and 4 bases, with 14 bases remaining between them. The germline V gene encodes CDR1 SGHRS and CDR2 YFSETQ. Written as DNA, the CDR3 is TGCGCCAGCAGCTTGGATGGGGTTCAGGCGTACAATGAGCAGTTCTTC. Translation gives CASSLDGVQAYNEQFF.

The chain combines TRBV5-6 with TRBJ1-2; D call uncertain. The CDR3 length is 16 residues. Between the trimmed V and J ends, which lost 3 bases and 3 bases, there was a span of 18 bases. Germline lookup yields CDR1 SGHDT and CDR2 YYEEEE. The CDR3 DNA is TGTGCCAGCAGCTCGCCGGGAATCTTGAAGGACTATGGCTACACCTTC. It encodes CASSSPGILKDYGYTF.

The chain is built from TRBV5-1 and TRBJ1-3; 7 bases fit TRBD1. Germline V lookup: CDR1 SGHRS, CDR2 YFSETQ. Trimming cost V 4 bases and J 7 bases; bases outside gene matches: 5. This CDR3 region has 13 residues. CDR3 DNA: TGCGCCAGCAGCGACAGGGTTAGGAACACCATATATTTT. This gives the protein CASSDRVRNTIYF.

The chain uses TRBV7-8 and TRBJ2-1, with a weak D call TRBD1 (5 bases). This CDR3 is 20 amino acids long. Trimming pared 5 bases from V and 0 bases from J, leaving 26 bases between. The germline V gene encodes CDR1 SGHVS and CDR2 FQNEAQ. The CDR3 DNA follows: TGTGCCAGCAGCGCGCCTTCCGAAATTACGCAGGGTAACTCCTACAATGAGCAGTTCTTC. Translated, it gives CASSAPSEITQGNSYNEQFF.

The rearrangement joins TRBV4-2 to TRBJ2-7; a weak D match, TRBD1 (5 bases). Germline V lookup: CDR1 LGHNA, CDR2 YNFKEQ. V lost 4 bases, J lost 0 bases, and 13 bases lay in between. CDR3 size: 15 residues. CDR3 sequence (DNA): TGTGCCAGCAGCCCTGTGGGCAGGGACTCCTACGAGCAGTACTTC. Protein: CASSPVGRDSYEQYF.

J is TRBJ2-5 and V is TRBV30; 9 positions match TRBD1. This CDR3 has 17 residues. After removal of 3 bases from V and 3 bases from J, the junction contained 14 bases not matched to a gene. CDR1 is GTSNPN, CDR2 SVGIG, per germline (reference sequence). As DNA, the CDR3 is TGTGCCTGGAGGCCACTGAACAGGGGGCCTGTGGAAGAGACCCAGTACTTC. It translates to CAWRPLNRGPVEETQYF.

The chain employs TRBV15 and TRBJ2-7; tentative D call: TRBD2 (12 bases). V was trimmed by 1 base and J by 2 bases, leaving 24 bases between them. This CDR3 is 19 amino acids long. Germline CDR1 is LNHNV and CDR2 is YYDKDF (reference sequence). As DNA, the CDR3 is TGTGCCACCAGCAGAGTTGGACTAGCGGGACAGGGGGGTACCTACGAGCAGTACTTC. Translating gives CATSRVGLAGQGGTYEQYF.

The table lists this clone with a count of one. The genes are TRBV19 and TRBJ2-4; 10 bases are a match to TRBD1. The CDR3 is 15 amino acids. V shed 6 bases and J 9 bases; nucleotides not matched to a gene: 11. Germline lookup yields CDR1 LNHDA and CDR2 SQIVND (reference sequence). The CDR3 reads CASSFIRDRGGIQYF. CDR3 nucleotides: TGTGCCAGTAGCTTTATCAGGGACAGGGGAGGCATTCAGTACTTC. The full variable domain, rest sourced from reference TRBV19 and TRBJ2-4, is DGGITQSPKYLFRKEGQNVTLSCEQNLNHDAMYWYRQDPGQGLRLIYYSQIVNDFQKGDIAEGYSVSREKKESFPLTVTSAQKNPTAFYLCASSFIRDRGGIQYFGAGTRLSVL.

This chain links TRBV14 with TRBJ2-3; 9 bases line up with TRBD1. The CDR3 runs 15 residues. In germline, CDR1 is SGHDN, CDR2 FVKESK. Trimming cost V 4 bases and J 12 bases; bases outside gene matches: 14. CDR3 coding DNA: TGTGCCAGCAGCCCTAGAATCAAAGGGGACAGGGACCAGTATTTT. This encodes CASSPRIKGDRDQYF. Complete variable domain (other parts from reference TRBV14 and TRBJ2-3): EAGVTQFPSHSVIEKGQTVTLRCDPISGHDNLYWYRRVMGKEIKFLLHFVKESKQDESGMPNNRFLAERTGGTYSTLKVQPAELEDSGVYFCASSPRIKGDRDQYFGPGTRLTVL.

This chain links TRBV6-4 with TRBJ2-3; no definite D call. Per the germline V gene, CDR1 is MRHNA and CDR2 is SNTAGT. Between the trimmed V and J ends, which lost 4 bases and 1 base, there was a span of 6 bases. The CDR3 sequence is 13 residues long. The DNA for the CDR3 is TGTGCCAGCAGTGCGGTTGGCACAGATACGCAGTATTTT. This codes for CASSAVGTDTQYF.

This rearrangement joins TRBV7-3 to TRBJ2-1, with 7 positions matching TRBD1. This CDR3 contains 16 residues. V was pared by 3 bases and J by 0 bases, with 5 bases of the junction left unmatched. Germline V gene sequence: CDR1 SGHTA, CDR2 FQGTGA. This CDR3 is CASSLPTGSSYNEQFF. As DNA, the CDR3 is TGTGCCAGCAGCTTGCCGACAGGGAGCTCCTACAATGAGCAGTTCTTC. Complete variable domain (other parts from reference TRBV7-3 and TRBJ2-1): GAGVSQTPSNKVTEKGKYVELRCDPISGHTALYWYRQSLGQGPEFLIYFQGTGAADDSGLPNDRFFAVRPEGSVSTLKIQRTERGDSAVYLCASSLPTGSSYNEQFFGPGTRLTVL.

The chain recombines TRBV6-5 with TRBJ2-5, with a weak D call TRBD2 (6 bases). CDR1 MNHEY and CDR2 SVGAGI come from the germline V gene. The CDR3 loop spans 13 amino acids. Trimming shortened V by 0 bases and J by 9 bases, and 11 bases separated the two germline ends. The CDR3 DNA follows: TGTGCCAGCAGTTACTCGCTCCAGCGGGCCCAGTACTTC. This codes for CASSYSLQRAQYF.

In regard to this clone: Other DNA sequences in this specimen translate into the identical CDR3. The chain couples TRBV29-1 to TRBJ2-2; 7 bases align to TRBD2. Germline CDR1 reads SQVTM; CDR2 reads ANQGSEA. The J segment lost 5 bases and the V segment lost 6 bases, leaving 6 bases of the junction unmatched. The CDR3 spans 13 residues. The CDR3 is CSVVGGGTGELFF. The DNA for the CDR3 is TGCAGCGTGGTTGGGGGAGGGACCGGGGAGCTGTTTTTT.

The chain joins TRBV14 to TRBJ2-2, with a weak D call TRBD2 (5 bases). The length of the CDR3 is 18 residues. The V end was cut by 1 base, the J end by 3 bases, with 18 bases between. Germline loops: CDR1 SGHDN, CDR2 FVKESK. This CDR3 reads CASSQVFSGPGYTGELFF. Written as DNA, the CDR3 is TGTGCCAGCAGCCAAGTCTTCTCGGGTCCGGGGTACACCGGGGAGCTGTTTTTT.

The chain employs TRBV14 and TRBJ2-5, with a weak D call TRBD2 (5 bases). Trimming removed 1 base at V and 4 bases at J, with 16 bases between. This CDR3 region has 16 residues. The germline V gene has CDR1 SGHDN and CDR2 FVKESK. This CDR3 reads CASSQGRASPIETQYF. The DNA for the CDR3 is TGTGCCAGCAGCCAAGGAAGGGCTAGCCCCATAGAGACCCAGTACTTC.

The chain links TRBV5-4 to TRBJ2-1; no clear D. Trimming left V 1 base short and J 0 bases short, with 8 bases between. The CDR3 extends over 15 amino acids. CDR1 SGHNT and CDR2 YYREEE come from the germline V gene (reference sequence). The CDR3 is CASSLSSTSYNEQFF. The CDR3 bases are TGTGCCAGCAGCTTGTCTAGTACCTCCTACAATGAGCAGTTCTTC.

The gene calls are TRBV6-5 and TRBJ2-1; D unclear. V lost 2 bases to trimming and J lost 10 bases, with 9 bases between them. The CDR3 spans 12 residues. Germline assignment: CDR1 MNHEY and CDR2 SVGAGI. This CDR3 reads CASSYPPSEQFF. Written as DNA, the CDR3 is TGTGCCAGCAGTTACCCCCCGTCCGAGCAGTTCTTC.

The gene calls are TRBV28 and TRBJ2-7, with 8 nucleotides matching TRBD2. This CDR3 is built from 15 residues. CDR1 is MDHEN and CDR2 is SYDVKM in the germline V gene. Unmatched junction bases numbered 11, after V lost 4 bases and J lost 6 bases. The CDR3 is CASSSMTGLGGEQYF. DNA for the CDR3: TGTGCCAGCAGTTCTATGACGGGACTAGGTGGCGAGCAGTACTTC.

J is TRBJ2-1 and V is TRBV28; 9 bases agree with TRBD2. The germline CDR1 and CDR2 sequences are MDHEN and SYDVKM. The CDR3 contains 17 residues. Unmatched junction bases numbered 7, after V lost 3 bases and J lost 1 base. CDR3 sequence reads: CASSFFQRGDSYNEQFF. CDR3 sequence (DNA): TGTGCCAGCAGTTTTTTTCAGCGGGGGGATTCCTACAATGAGCAGTTCTTC.

V usage is TRBV30 and J usage is TRBJ1-2, with D unresolved. CDR3 size: 11 residues. The V gene lost 4 bases and the J gene lost 6 bases, with 9 bases spanning the gap. Germline assignment: CDR1 GTSNPN and CDR2 SVGIG (reference sequence). CDR3 nucleotides: TGTGCCTGGACCATACTGAATGGCTACACCTTC. As protein: CAWTILNGYTF.